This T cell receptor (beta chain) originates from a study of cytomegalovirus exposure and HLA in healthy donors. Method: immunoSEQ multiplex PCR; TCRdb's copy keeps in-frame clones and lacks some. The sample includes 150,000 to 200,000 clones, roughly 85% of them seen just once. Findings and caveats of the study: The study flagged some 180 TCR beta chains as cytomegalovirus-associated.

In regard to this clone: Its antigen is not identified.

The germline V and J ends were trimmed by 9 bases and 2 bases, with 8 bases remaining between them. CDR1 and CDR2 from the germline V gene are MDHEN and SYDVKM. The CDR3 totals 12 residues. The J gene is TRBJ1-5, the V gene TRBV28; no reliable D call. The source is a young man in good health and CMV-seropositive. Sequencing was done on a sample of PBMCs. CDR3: CASEQGNQPQHF. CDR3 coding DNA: TGTGCCAGTGAGCAGGGCAATCAGCCCCAGCATTTT.